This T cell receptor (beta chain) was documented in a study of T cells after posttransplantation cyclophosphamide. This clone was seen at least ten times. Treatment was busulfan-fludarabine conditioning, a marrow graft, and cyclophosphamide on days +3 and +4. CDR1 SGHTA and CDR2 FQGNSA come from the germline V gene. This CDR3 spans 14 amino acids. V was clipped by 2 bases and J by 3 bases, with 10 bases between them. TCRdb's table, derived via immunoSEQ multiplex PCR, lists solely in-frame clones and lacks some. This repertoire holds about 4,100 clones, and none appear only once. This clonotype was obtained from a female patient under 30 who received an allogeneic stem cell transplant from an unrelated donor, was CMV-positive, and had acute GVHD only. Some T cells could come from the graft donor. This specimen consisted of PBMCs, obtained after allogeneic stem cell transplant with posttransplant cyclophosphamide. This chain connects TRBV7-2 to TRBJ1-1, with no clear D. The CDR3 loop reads CASSLSVMDTEAFF. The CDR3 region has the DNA TGTGCCAGCAGCTTATCAGTCATGGACACTGAAGCTTTCTTT.